The next 29 T cell receptor beta chains were all read from a single sample in a study of blood T cell repertoires in COVID-19. Measured with immunoSEQ multiplex PCR; TCRdb has only the in-frame clones, and not every one. The sample has approximately 500,000 clones, roughly 87% seen once. Sequences were obtained from peripheral blood. These TCRs come from a man aged 18 to 30 with COVID-19, enrolled during active disease.

CDR3 loop: CASTSAGANVLTF. The CDR3 DNA follows: TGTGCCAGTACTTCAGCTGGGGCCAACGTCCTGACTTTC. The chain employs TRBV19 and TRBJ2-6; D gene ambiguous. Germline loops: CDR1 LNHDA, CDR2 SQIVND (reference sequence). The CDR3 consists of 13 residues. V gave up 7 bases and J gave up 2 bases, with 6 bases separating them.

Only a few counts were recorded for this clone. The chain combines TRBV2 with TRBJ2-3, with 7 positions matching TRBD2. The germline V gene encodes CDR1 SNHLY and CDR2 FYNNEI. CDR3 length: 13 amino acids. With 2 bases clipped from V and 9 bases from J, the junction kept 5 bases outside the gene matches. CDR3 nucleotides: TGTGCCAGCAGTGAAACCCTAGCGGCGACGCAGTATTTT. This encodes CASSETLAATQYF.

V is TRBV18 and J is TRBJ1-5; 7 bases align to TRBD1. The CDR3 is 14 amino acids. Germline CDR1 reads KGHSH; CDR2 reads LQKENI. With 5 bases clipped from V and 7 bases from J, the junction kept 8 bases outside the gene matches. CDR3 nucleotides: TGTGCCAGCTCAACGACAGGACAGGAGCAGCCCCAGCATTTT. Encoded protein: CASSTTGQEQPQHF.

The V gene is TRBV15, the J gene TRBJ2-7; D might be TRBD2 (6 bases). Germline V gives CDR1 LNHNV, CDR2 YYDKDF (reference sequence). The V gene lost 0 bases and the J gene lost 2 bases, with 11 bases spanning the gap. The CDR3 is 15 amino acids. DNA for the CDR3: TGTGCCACCAGCAGAGATCATGGCGGGACCTACGAGCAGTACTTC. Amino acids: CATSRDHGGTYEQYF.

The chain employs TRBV10-2 and TRBJ1-6; possible D gene TRBD1, 5 bases. The CDR3 runs to 14 residues. Germline V CDR1 and CDR2: WSHSY, SAAADI. Deletions cut 5 bases from V and 9 bases from J, with 14 bases between. Here the CDR3 DNA reads TGCGCCAGCAGTTCACAGGTTGAGGCTTCACCCCTCCACTTT. Translating it yields CASSSQVEASPLHF.

The chain links TRBV19 to TRBJ2-2; tentative D call: TRBD2 (5 bases). Trimming took off 2 bases at V and 1 base at J, with 11 bases between the two ends. The CDR3 sequence is 16 residues long. CDR1 and CDR2 (germline): LNHDA, SQIVND (reference sequence). In DNA form, the CDR3 reads TGTGCCAGTAGTATATTTGGCGGAGGGAACACCGGGGAGCTGTTTTTT. This encodes CASSIFGGGNTGELFF.

The rearrangement uses TRBV6-5 and TRBJ2-2; the match to TRBD2 covers 7 bases. The V gene end was trimmed by 8 bases and the J gene end by 5 bases; junction bases not matched to a gene: 8. The CDR3 length is 14 residues. Per germline, CDR1 MNHEY and CDR2 SVGAGI. The CDR3 sequence is CASGSGGLTGELFF. The CDR3 DNA is TGTGCCAGCGGATCCGGGGGACTAACCGGGGAGCTGTTTTTT.

The V and J genes are TRBV6-5 and TRBJ1-1, with D perhaps TRBD1 (5 bases). The CDR3 runs 16 residues. Per the germline V gene, CDR1 is MNHEY and CDR2 is SVGAGI. Trimming pared 0 bases from V and 1 base from J, leaving 12 bases between. Here the CDR3 reads CASSYSVGGGNTEAFF. The CDR3 DNA reads as TGTGCCAGCAGTTACTCGGTTGGGGGGGGGAACACTGAAGCTTTCTTT.

V usage is TRBV24-1 and J usage is TRBJ2-1; D may be TRBD2 (6 bases). Trimming left V 6 bases short and J 5 bases short, with 13 bases between. Germline V lookup: CDR1 KGHDR, CDR2 SFDVKD. The CDR3 length is 14 residues. The CDR3: CATSIGGTDNEQFF. Here the CDR3 DNA reads TGTGCCACCAGTATAGGCGGGACCGACAATGAGCAGTTCTTC.

The genes are TRBV7-2 and TRBJ2-7; 13 bases line up with TRBD2. CDR1 is SGHTA and CDR2 is FQGNSA in the germline V gene. Unmatched junction bases numbered 5, after V lost 5 bases and J lost 4 bases. This CDR3 has 15 residues. The CDR3 is CASSPTSGGLYEQYF. The CDR3 nucleotides are TGTGCCAGCAGCCCGACTAGCGGGGGGTTATACGAGCAGTACTTC.

The chain uses TRBV19 and TRBJ1-5; D perhaps matches TRBD1 (5 bases). Germline lookup yields CDR1 LNHDA and CDR2 SQIVND (reference sequence). This CDR3 has 15 residues. The V gene lost 3 bases and the J gene lost 8 bases, with 17 bases spanning the gap. CDR3 protein: CASSMTALIGEPQHF. The CDR3 DNA reads TGTGCCAGTAGTATGACAGCACTAATCGGCGAGCCCCAGCATTTT.

This CDR3 is CASSLDMGGRYNEQFF. DNA for the CDR3: TGTGCCAGCAGCTTAGACATGGGCGGGCGATACAATGAGCAGTTCTTC. The rearrangement joins TRBV11-2 to TRBJ2-1, with a weak D call TRBD2 (5 bases). The germline CDR1 and CDR2 sequences are SGHAT and FQNNGV. The germline V and J ends were trimmed by 0 bases and 4 bases, with 13 bases remaining between them. CDR3 length: 16 amino acids.

The chain is built from TRBV10-1 and TRBJ1-1; D may be TRBD1 (6 bases). Germline CDR1 reads WNHNN; CDR2 reads SYGVQD (reference sequence). CDR3 length: 13 residues. Trimming pared 6 bases from V and 8 bases from J, leaving 16 bases between. The CDR3 region is CASRRDTEGEAFF. The CDR3 DNA is TGCGCCAGCAGAAGGGACACGGAAGGGGAAGCTTTCTTT.

V is TRBV7-2 and J is TRBJ2-3; 7 bases fit TRBD2. The trim removed 5 bases at V and 3 bases at J, leaving 5 bases unmatched. Germline V CDR1 and CDR2: SGHTA, FQGNSA. This CDR3 is 14 amino acids long. Here the CDR3 reads CASSAQAGTDTQYF. In DNA, the CDR3 is TGTGCCAGCAGCGCCCAAGCGGGGACAGATACGCAGTATTTT.

The J gene is TRBJ2-2, the V gene TRBV12-3 or TRBV12-4; TRBD1 agrees at 8 bases. The CDR3 totals 13 residues. Unmatched junction bases numbered 3, after V lost 6 bases and J lost 6 bases. The CDR3 reads CASSQTGAGELFF. DNA of the CDR3: TGTGCCAGCAGCCAGACAGGGGCCGGGGAGCTGTTTTTT.

This clone has just one count. The chain couples TRBV10-1 to TRBJ2-1; D not certain. The length of the CDR3 is 15 residues. V was pared by 3 bases and J by 6 bases, with 15 bases between. Germline values: CDR1 WNHNN, CDR2 SYGVQD (reference sequence). The CDR3, as DNA: TGCGCCAGCAGTGATGGCCGGGTCATGGGCAATGAGCAGTTCTTC. Amino acids: CASSDGRVMGNEQFF.

The chain links TRBV7-2 to TRBJ1-1; maybe TRBD1 (6 bases). Germline CDR1 and CDR2: SGHTA and FQGNSA. The germline V and J ends were trimmed by 4 bases and 4 bases, with 16 bases remaining between them. The CDR3 length is 15 residues. CDR3 protein: CASSWESRGVTEAFF. In DNA, the CDR3 is TGTGCCAGCAGCTGGGAGAGCAGGGGAGTCACTGAAGCTTTCTTT.

This rearrangement joins TRBV18 to TRBJ2-2; maybe TRBD1 (6 bases). Germline-derived CDR1 and CDR2 are KGHSH and LQKENI. V was trimmed by 3 bases and J by 4 bases, leaving 9 bases between them. The CDR3 runs to 14 residues. The CDR3 DNA sequence: TGTGCCAGCTCACCGCCACAGGGCACCGGGGAGCTGTTTTTT. This codes for CASSPPQGTGELFF.

CDR3 loop: CASSLGQGQANNSPLHF. The DNA for the CDR3 is TGCGCCAGCAGCTTGGGCCAAGGACAGGCCAATAATTCACCCCTCCACTTT. The J gene is TRBJ1-6, the V gene TRBV5-1; 7 bases agree with TRBD1. This CDR3 spans 17 amino acids. Unmatched junction bases numbered 8, after V lost 0 bases and J lost 5 bases. Germline CDR1 is SGHRS and CDR2 is YFSETQ. Variable domain in full (rest from reference TRBV5-1 and TRBJ1-6): KAGVTQTPRYLIKTRGQQVTLSCSPISGHRSVSWYQQTPGQGLQFLFEYFSETQRNKGNFPGRFSGRQFSNSRSEMNVSTLELGDSALYLCASSLGQGQANNSPLHFGNGTRLTVT.

The chain carries TRBV25-1 and TRBJ1-5; D gene unclear. The CDR3 runs to 14 residues. CDR1 is MGHDK, CDR2 SYGVNS, per germline. V gave up 4 bases and J gave up 5 bases, with 12 bases separating them. DNA of the CDR3: TGTGCCAGCAGTGTCGGGGTCCTACATCAGCCCCAGCATTTT. Its protein product is CASSVGVLHQPQHF.

The chain combines TRBV2 with TRBJ2-7; D ambiguous. This CDR3 contains 15 residues. V lost 3 bases and J lost 2, with 14 bases in between. CDR1 is SNHLY and CDR2 is FYNNEI in the germline V gene. CDR3 in amino acids: CASSDPPTHPYEQYF. In DNA, the CDR3 is TGTGCCAGCAGTGACCCCCCGACACACCCCTACGAGCAGTACTTC.

The chain joins TRBV7-9 to TRBJ2-1; possibly TRBD2 for D (6 bases). With 0 bases removed from V and 11 bases from J, the gap between germline ends came to 11 bases. CDR1 SEHNR and CDR2 FQNEAQ come from the germline V gene (reference sequence). The CDR3 contains 13 residues. CDR3 residues: CASSLAGGAQQFF. The DNA for the CDR3 is TGTGCCAGCAGCTTAGCTGGCGGGGCACAGCAGTTCTTC.

This CDR3 is CAGTDRDIGEQYF. In DNA, the CDR3 is TGTGCCGGCACAGACAGGGATATCGGCGAGCAGTACTTC. This chain links TRBV30 with TRBJ2-7, with 7 bases fitting TRBD1. The CDR3 covers 13 residues. Germline assignment: CDR1 GTSNPN and CDR2 SVGIG (reference sequence). Trimming took 8 bases from V and 6 from J; bases not matched to a gene: 13. The entire variable domain, with the rest obtained from reference TRBV30 and TRBJ2-7, is as follows: SQTIHQWPATLVQPVGSPLSLECTVEGTSNPNLYWYRQAAGRGLQLLFYSVGIGQISSEVPQNLSASRPQDRQFILSSKKLLLSDSGFYLCAGTDRDIGEQYFGPGTRLTVT.

V and J are TRBV19 and TRBJ1-1; possibly TRBD1 for D (6 bases). CDR3 size: 16 residues. Germline lookup yields CDR1 LNHDA and CDR2 SQIVND (reference sequence). V lost 1 base and J 0 bases, leaving 12 bases between the germline ends. CDR3 in amino acids: CASSIGTGNMNTEAFF. The CDR3 DNA reads TGTGCCAGTAGTATAGGAACAGGGAATATGAACACTGAAGCTTTCTTT.

The chain links TRBV14 to TRBJ1-4; 8 positions match TRBD1. Germline-derived CDR1 and CDR2 are SGHDN and FVKESK. The junction had 10 bases not matched to a gene; V was cut back by 4 bases and J by 3 bases. CDR3 length: 17 residues. The CDR3 here is CASSPGQGNIPNEKLFF. CDR3 DNA: TGTGCCAGCAGCCCCGGACAGGGAAATATACCTAATGAAAAACTGTTTTTT.

The V and J genes are TRBV24-1 and TRBJ2-7; D call uncertain. Looked up from germline, CDR1 is KGHDR and CDR2 is SFDVKD. There are 13 residues in the CDR3. V was cut by 4 bases and J by 0 bases, with 6 bases left in between. The CDR3 sequence: CATSEGNSYEQYF. The DNA for the CDR3 is TGTGCCACCAGTGAGGGCAACTCCTACGAGCAGTACTTC.

This chain links TRBV5-4 with TRBJ2-7; TRBD2 matches at 11 bases. J gave up 3 bases and V 4 bases, and 3 bases lay outside the gene matches. Germline V gene data show CDR1 as SGHNT and CDR2 as YYREEE (reference sequence). The CDR3 runs 14 residues. The CDR3 spells CASSPGTSGYEQYF. CDR3 nucleotide sequence: TGTGCCAGCAGCCCCGGGACTAGCGGCTACGAGCAGTACTTC.

This sequence joins TRBV27 and TRBJ2-1; 8 bases fit TRBD2. Germline-derived CDR1 and CDR2 are MNHEY and SMNVEV (reference sequence). After removal of 2 bases from V and 8 bases from J, the junction contained 8 bases not matched to a gene. The CDR3 runs 15 residues. The CDR3 is CASSLTASGWDEQFF. The CDR3 nucleotides are TGTGCCAGCAGTTTAACGGCTAGCGGGTGGGATGAGCAGTTCTTC.

The V and J genes are TRBV2 and TRBJ2-2; 9 bases map to TRBD2. Germline-derived CDR1 and CDR2 are SNHLY and FYNNEI. With V trimmed by 7 bases and J by 6 bases, 15 bases remained unmatched. The CDR3 is 17 residues long. The CDR3 region has the DNA TGTGCCAGCACTGGCGCAAGTGGTAGCGGGGGAGCCGGGGAGCTGTTTTTT. This gives the protein CASTGASGSGGAGELFF.